Listed below are T cell receptor beta chains from one sample, sequenced in a study of T cell responses to AZD1222 COVID-19 vaccine. Produced via immunoSEQ multiplex PCR; TCRdb's table is partial and in-frame only. The repertoire includes 100,000 to 150,000 clones, 86% of them detected once, and roughly 18% sits in the top ten. The sample was peripheral blood, taken 28 days after the second AZD1222 dose. These receptors originate from an adult who received the AZD1222 COVID-19 vaccine. Each CDR3 is given with its conserved first and last residue.

v_gene | CDR3aa
TRBV18 | CASSPPGQGAYEQYF
TRBV7-2 | CASSPPPQRGGYGYTF
TRBV7-9 | CASSDGPLRTF
TRBV30 | CAWSLAGNQETQYF
TRBV5-1 | CASSLAVTSNTEAFF
TRBV4-1 | CASSHSGQAPYEQYF
TRBV19 | CASTRSGGGTEAFF
TRBV7-6 | CASSLGAGAEAFF
TRBV27 | CASSLWGSNQPQHF
TRBV9 | CASSVGTGTEQYF
TRBV11-2 | CASSFGGNYGYTF
TRBV27 | CASSSSGTSDSNQPQHF
TRBV6-1 | CASSEPGEGRSYEQYF
TRBV6-5 | CASSYSEAFSGNTIYF
TRBV7-2 | CASSHDPNRNSPLHF
TRBV6-5 | CASSQRELGYGYTF
TRBV6-6 | CASTLGPGGHTQYF
TRBV5-8 | CASSLYLQGTEAFF
TRBV7-9 | CASSLNVQDPYGYTF
TRBV11-3 | CASSIPLGGPLYNEQFF
TRBV27 | CASRVGGGYEQYF
TRBV6-1 | CASSEVSAPKNIQYF
TRBV6-5 | CASSFGLAGLTYEQYF